Described below is a single T cell receptor (beta chain) sequence and its context. TCRdb redid the calling of the reads with MiXCR, one entry per CDR3 protein. The sample lists about 310,000 distinct CDR3 sequences, 15% to 20% occurring once. This sample was included in a study of T cell repertoires in cytomegalovirus infection. Germline CDR1 MGHRA, CDR2 YSYEKL. The V end lost 5 bases, the J end lost 4 bases, and 11 bases lay between the germline ends. CDR3 length: 14 residues. The gene calls are TRBV4-1 and TRBJ1-4; tentatively, D is TRBD1 (6 bases). The sequencing input was PBMCs. The receptor comes from a human donor in good health (CMV status not recorded). Some clones in this sample may be carry-over from other donors' samples. The CDR3 DNA is TGCGCCAGCAGCTACAGGGCCCTTAATGAAAAACTGTTTTTT. Translated: CASSYRALNEKLFF.